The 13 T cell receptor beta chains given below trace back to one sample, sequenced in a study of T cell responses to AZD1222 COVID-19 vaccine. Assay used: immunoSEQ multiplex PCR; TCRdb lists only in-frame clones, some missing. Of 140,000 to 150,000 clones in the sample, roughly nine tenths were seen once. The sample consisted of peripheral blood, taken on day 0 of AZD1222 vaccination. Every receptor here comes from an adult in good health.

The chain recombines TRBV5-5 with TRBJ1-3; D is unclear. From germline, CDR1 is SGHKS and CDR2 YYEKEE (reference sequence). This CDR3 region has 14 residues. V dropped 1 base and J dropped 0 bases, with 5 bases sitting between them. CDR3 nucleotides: TGTGCCAGCAGCTTGTTCTTCTCTGGAAACACCATATATTTT. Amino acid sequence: CASSLFFSGNTIYF. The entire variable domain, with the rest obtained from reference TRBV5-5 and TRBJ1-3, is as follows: DAGVTQSPTHLIKTRGQQVTLRCSPISGHKSVSWYQQVLGQGPQFIFQYYEKEERGRGNFPDRFSARQFPNYSSELNVNALLLGDSALYLCASSLFFSGNTIYFGEGSWLTVV.

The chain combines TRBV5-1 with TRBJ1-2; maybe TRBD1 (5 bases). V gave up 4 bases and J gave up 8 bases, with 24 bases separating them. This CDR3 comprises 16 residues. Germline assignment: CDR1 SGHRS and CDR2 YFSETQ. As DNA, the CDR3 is TGCGCCAGCAGCCCCGTTGGGGCGGTGCAGGGCACGGGCTACACCTTC. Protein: CASSPVGAVQGTGYTF.

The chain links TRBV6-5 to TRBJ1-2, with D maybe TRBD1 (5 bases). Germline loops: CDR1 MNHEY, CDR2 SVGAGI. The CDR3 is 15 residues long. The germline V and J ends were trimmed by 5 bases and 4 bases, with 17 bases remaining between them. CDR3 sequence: CASSPGVGAGYGYTF. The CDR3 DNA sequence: TGTGCCAGCAGTCCGGGGGTTGGCGCAGGCTATGGCTACACCTTC.

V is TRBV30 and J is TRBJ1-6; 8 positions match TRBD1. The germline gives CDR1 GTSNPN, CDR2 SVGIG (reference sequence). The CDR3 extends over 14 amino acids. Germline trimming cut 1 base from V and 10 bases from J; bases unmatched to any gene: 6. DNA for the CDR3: TGTGCCTGGAGTGAGACAGGGGCTTACTCACCCCTCCACTTT. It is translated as CAWSETGAYSPLHF.

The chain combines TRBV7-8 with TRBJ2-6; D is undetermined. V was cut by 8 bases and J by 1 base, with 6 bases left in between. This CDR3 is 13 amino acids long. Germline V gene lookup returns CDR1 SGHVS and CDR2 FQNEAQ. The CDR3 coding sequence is TGTGCCAGCGGCGAATCTGGGGCCAACGTCCTGACTTTC. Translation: CASGESGANVLTF.

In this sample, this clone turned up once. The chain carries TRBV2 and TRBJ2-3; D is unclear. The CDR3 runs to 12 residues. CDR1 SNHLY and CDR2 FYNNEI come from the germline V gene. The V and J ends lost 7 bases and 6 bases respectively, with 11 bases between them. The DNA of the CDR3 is TGTGCCAGCAACCCCGAAGGGGATACGCAGTATTTT. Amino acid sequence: CASNPEGDTQYF.

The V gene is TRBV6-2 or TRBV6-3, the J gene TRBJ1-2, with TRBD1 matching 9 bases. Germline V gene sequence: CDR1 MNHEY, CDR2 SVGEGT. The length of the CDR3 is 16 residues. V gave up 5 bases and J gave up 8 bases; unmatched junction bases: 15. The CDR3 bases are TGTGCCAGCAGTGCTCTCGGGACAGGGAGTTTCGACGGCTACACCTTC. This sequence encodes CASSALGTGSFDGYTF.

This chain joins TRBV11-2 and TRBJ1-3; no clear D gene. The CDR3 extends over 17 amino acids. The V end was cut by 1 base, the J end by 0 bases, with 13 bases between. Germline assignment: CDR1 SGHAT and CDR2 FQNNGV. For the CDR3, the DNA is TGTGCCAGCAGCTTAGGAGTATCAGCTACCTCTGGAAACACCATATATTTT. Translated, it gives CASSLGVSATSGNTIYF.

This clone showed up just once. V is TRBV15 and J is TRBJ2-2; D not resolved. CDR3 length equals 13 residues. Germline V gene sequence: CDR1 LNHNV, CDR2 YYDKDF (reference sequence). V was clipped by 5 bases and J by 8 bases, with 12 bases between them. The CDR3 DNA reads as TGTGCCACCAGCGATGGACCCGAGGGGGAGCTGTTTTTT. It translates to CATSDGPEGELFF.

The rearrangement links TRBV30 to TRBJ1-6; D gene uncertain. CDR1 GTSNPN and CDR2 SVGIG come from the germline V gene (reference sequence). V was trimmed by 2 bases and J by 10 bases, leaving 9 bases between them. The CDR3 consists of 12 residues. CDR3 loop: CAWSFVSSPLHF. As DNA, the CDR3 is TGTGCCTGGAGTTTTGTCAGCTCACCCCTCCACTTT.

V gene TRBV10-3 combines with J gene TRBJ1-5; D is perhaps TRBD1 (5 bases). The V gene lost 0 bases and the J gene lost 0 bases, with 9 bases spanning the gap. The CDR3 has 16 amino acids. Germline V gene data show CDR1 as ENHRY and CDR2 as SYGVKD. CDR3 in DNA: TGTGCCATCAGTGAGTCGAGGGGTTATAGCAATCAGCCCCAGCATTTT. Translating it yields CAISESRGYSNQPQHF.

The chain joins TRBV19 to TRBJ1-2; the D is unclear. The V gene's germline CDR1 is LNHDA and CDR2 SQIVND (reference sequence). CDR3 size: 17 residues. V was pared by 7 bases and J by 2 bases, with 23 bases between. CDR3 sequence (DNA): TGTGCCAGTACCCCAGAGGAGGCCCCCTGGGGAAACTATGGCTACACCTTC. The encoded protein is CASTPEEAPWGNYGYTF.

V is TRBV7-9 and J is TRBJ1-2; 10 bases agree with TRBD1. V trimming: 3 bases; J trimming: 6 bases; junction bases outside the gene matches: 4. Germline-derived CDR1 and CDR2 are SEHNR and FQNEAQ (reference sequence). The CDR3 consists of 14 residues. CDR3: CASSLTGGRDGYTF. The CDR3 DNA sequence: TGTGCCAGCAGCTTGACAGGGGGCCGAGATGGCTACACCTTC.